The present T cell receptor (beta chain) was sequenced within a study of chemoradiotherapy in HPV16-positive cancers. Overall study findings and caveats: Functional assays defining HPV-specific T cells used only a couple of HPV16-positive patients. Non-HPV-specific T cells did not expand in tumors during treatment, whereas candidate HPV-specific clones and E7-related motifs did.

V was trimmed by 8 bases and J by 8 bases, leaving 15 bases between them. The CDR3 covers 13 residues. CDR1 and CDR2 (germline): LNHDA, SQIVND (reference sequence). On this clone: What it binds is not known.

The assay was immunoSEQ multiplex PCR, and TCRdb's table has in-frame clones only and misses some. Of about 6,500 clones in the sample, 85% to 90% are singletons; the top ten hold roughly 10%. V gene TRBV19 combines with J gene TRBJ2-2; tentatively, D is TRBD1 or TRBD2 (6 bases each). The sequencing here drew on tumor tissue, taken from a patient who underwent chemoradiotherapy. This clonotype was sampled from a human donor with HPV-associated anogenital cancer. CDR3 sequence: CASAGRTAGELFF. CDR3 DNA sequence: TGTGCCAGTGCGGGGAGGACAGCTGGGGAGCTGTTTTTT.